This TCR beta chain stems from a study of OX40 agonist ivuxolimab in advanced cancers. About the study: More than 35% of patients had received prior checkpoint inhibitor therapy.

The protocol was immunoSEQ multiplex PCR, while the TCRdb copy is restricted to in-frame clones and leaves out a portion. This table holds roughly 67,000 clones, approximately 92% found once. V dropped 5 bases and J dropped 4; count of bases not matched to a gene: 20. The CDR3 spans 20 residues. From germline, CDR1 is MGHRA and CDR2 YSYEKL. This chain uses TRBV4-1 with TRBJ2-1; TRBD2 agrees at 10 bases. Source: CD4+ or CD8+ T cells sorted from blood, taken in a trial of the OX40 agonist ivuxolimab. The receptor was derived from an adult with an advanced solid tumor such as melanoma, head and neck, liver or kidney cancer. The CDR3 reads CASSFRPGAGGLEIYNEQFF. Here the CDR3 DNA reads TGCGCCAGCAGCTTCCGACCGGGAGCGGGGGGGCTTGAAATATACAATGAGCAGTTCTTC.